The 10 T cell receptor beta chains reported below all come from one sample, sequenced in a study of shared clonotypes between healthy human individuals. Only in-frame clones appear in the TCRdb table, and some are missing; sequencing was by immunoSEQ multiplex PCR. The profile covers 850,000 to 1,100,000 clones, with 60% to 80% appearing a single time and more than 0.85% taken by the ten largest. Sequencing used memory CD4+ T cells from PBMCs. Subset specified: CD45RA-negative fraction. These receptors were taken from a man aged 18 to 30 in good health. Some clones in this sample may be carry-over from other donors' samples.

V usage is TRBV6-6 and J usage is TRBJ2-6; D is unresolved. Germline V gives CDR1 MNHNY, CDR2 SVGAGI (reference sequence). The V end was cut by 2 bases, the J end by 1 base, with 3 bases between. The CDR3 has 14 residues. The CDR3 nucleotides are TGTGCCAGCAGTTACCGTTCTGGGGCCAACGTCCTGACTTTC. This codes for CASSYRSGANVLTF.

V is TRBV5-4 and J is TRBJ2-1, with D perhaps being TRBD1 or TRBD2 (7 bases each). This CDR3 is 17 amino acids long. The germline V and J ends were trimmed by 4 bases and 1 base, with 18 bases remaining between them. Germline V CDR1 and CDR2: SGHNT, YYREEE (reference sequence). The DNA of the CDR3 is TGTGCCAGCAGCCCACGAGGGGGCGGGAGTTCCTACAATGAGCAGTTCTTC. This gives the protein CASSPRGGGSSYNEQFF.

This chain links TRBV5-1 with TRBJ2-7; D is uncertain. V lost 0 bases and J lost 7, with 17 bases in between. Germline lookup yields CDR1 SGHRS and CDR2 YFSETQ. The CDR3 extends over 15 amino acids. The chain's CDR3 is CASSLVIARVGEQYF. The CDR3 coding sequence is TGCGCCAGCAGCTTGGTGATTGCACGAGTGGGAGAGCAGTACTTC.

This clone was detected ten times or more. The V and J genes are TRBV10-1 and TRBJ2-1; D remains unclear. The CDR3 spans 12 residues. Germline CDR1 and CDR2: WNHNN and SYGVQD (reference sequence). V was pared by 4 bases and J by 6 bases, with 7 bases between. The CDR3 protein is CASSGLLNEQFF. DNA for the CDR3: TGCGCCAGCAGTGGTCTACTCAATGAGCAGTTCTTC.

The CDR3 here is CASNPVGGGTEAFF. The CDR3 DNA is TGTGCCAGCAACCCGGTGGGGGGCGGCACTGAAGCTTTCTTT. This chain links TRBV2 with TRBJ1-1; D possibly corresponds to TRBD1 (6 bases). V lost 7 bases, J lost 4 bases, and 16 bases lay in between. The CDR3 extends over 14 amino acids. The germline V gene has CDR1 SNHLY and CDR2 FYNNEI.

The V call is TRBV7-2, the J call TRBJ1-1, with a weak D call TRBD1 (5 bases). Germline V gives CDR1 SGHTA, CDR2 FQGNSA. Trimming pared 1 base from V and 1 base from J, leaving 10 bases between. The CDR3 runs to 15 residues. CDR3 sequence (DNA): TGTGCCAGCAGCTTAGGACCGGGGGGGAACACTGAAGCTTTCTTT. Translation gives CASSLGPGGNTEAFF.

The V gene is TRBV7-2, the J gene TRBJ1-2; a possible D gene is TRBD1 (6 bases). Germline V gene sequence: CDR1 SGHTA, CDR2 FQGNSA. This CDR3 has 15 residues. V was cut by 0 bases and J by 4 bases, with 12 bases left in between. CDR3 bases: TGTGCCAGCAGCTTAGCGCAACGGACAGCCTATGGCTACACCTTC. This translates into CASSLAQRTAYGYTF.

The rearrangement uses TRBV11-3 and TRBJ2-1, with D possibly TRBD1 on 6 matching bases. Per the germline V gene, CDR1 is SGHNT and CDR2 is YENEEA. CDR3 length: 17 amino acids. The V end lost 5 bases, the J end lost 5 bases, and 22 bases lay between the germline ends. Here the CDR3 DNA reads TGTGCCAGCAGCCAAGGGGGAGCGGTATACCTCCACAATGAGCAGTTCTTC. It is translated as CASSQGGAVYLHNEQFF.

The chain links TRBV15 to TRBJ2-5; TRBD2 matches 8 bases. The CDR3 is 17 residues long. Germline V CDR1 and CDR2: LNHNV, YYDKDF (reference sequence). Trimming at V came to 0 bases and at J to 2 bases, leaving 8 bases not matched to a gene. CDR3 sequence: CATSREKTGGGQETQYF. CDR3 in DNA: TGTGCCACCAGCAGAGAAAAGACGGGAGGGGGACAAGAGACCCAGTACTTC.

The rearrangement joins TRBV5-1 to TRBJ2-1; D not certain. The V end lost 2 bases, the J end lost 8 bases, and 14 bases lay between the germline ends. Germline values: CDR1 SGHRS, CDR2 YFSETQ. This CDR3 spans 14 amino acids. The CDR3 loop is CASSFIRSLDEQFF. DNA for the CDR3: TGCGCCAGCAGCTTCATCAGGAGTCTGGATGAGCAGTTCTTC.